Described below is a single T cell receptor beta chain sequence and its context. Ages ranged from about 18 to 89 years, with residence in 24 US areas. Recovery among Cohort 3 donors was established by two negative PCRs, clearance, or symptom resolution. Original processing notes: Estimates of nucleated cell counts were drawn from the amplification of reference gene primers. Profiling relied on immunoSEQ multiplex PCR, and the TCRdb table lists in-frame clones only, not all of them. V and J calls and clone size follow that table, whereas D and trimming were derived from the DNA. The sample has around 250,000 clones, 65% to 90% seen once; the top ten hold about 16%. CDR1 is DFQATT, CDR2 SNEGSKA, per germline (reference sequence). The length of the CDR3 is 16 residues. Trimming took 6 bases from V and 5 from J, leaving 22 bases between them. This sample was taken from a study of blood T cell repertoires in COVID-19.

V usage is TRBV20-1 and J usage is TRBJ1-4; D may be TRBD1 (5 bases). This sequence originates from a man between 18 and 29 years old who had recovered from COVID-19. The sample comprised PBMCs or T cells enriched from blood (not recorded which). The CDR3 loop is CSASQGVLLPNEKLFF. Here the CDR3 DNA reads TGCAGTGCCAGTCAGGGCGTTCTTCTCCCGAATGAAAAACTGTTTTTT.